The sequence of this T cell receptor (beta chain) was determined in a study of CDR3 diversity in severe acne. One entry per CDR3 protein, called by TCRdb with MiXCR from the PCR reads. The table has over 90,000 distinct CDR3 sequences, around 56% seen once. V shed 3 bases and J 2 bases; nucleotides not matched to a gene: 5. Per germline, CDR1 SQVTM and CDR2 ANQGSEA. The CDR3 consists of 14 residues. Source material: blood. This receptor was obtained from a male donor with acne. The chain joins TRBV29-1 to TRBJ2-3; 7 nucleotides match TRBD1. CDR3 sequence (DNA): TGCAGCGTTGATGGACAGGCGTACACAGATACGCAGTATTTT. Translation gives CSVDGQAYTDTQYF.